The 21 T cell receptor beta chains below come from one sample, sequenced in a study of regulatory T cells in long-lasting Graves disease. Time point defined: newly diagnosed GD, antithyroid drugs for less than 3 months. The TCR library was made from RNA extracted from PBMCs. CDR3-region Arm-PCR and iRepertoire HTBI primers produced the TCR beta libraries. TCRdb re-analysed the multiplex PCR reads in MiXCR, keeping a single row per CDR3 protein. The table includes some 500,000 distinct CDR3 sequences, 13% detected once. This same sample was also part of a study on T cells in Graves' hyperthyroidism and ophthalmopathy.

The material was peripheral blood mononuclear cells (PBMCs), obtained at new diagnosis, from a patient treated with antithyroid drugs. Source of these receptors: a young man with Graves disease.

In its sample, this clonotype was seen many times. This chain uses TRBV7-3 with TRBJ2-1; 9 bases agree with TRBD2. The CDR3 is 15 amino acids. Germline CDR1 reads SGHTA; CDR2 reads FQGTGA. Trimming removed 6 bases from V and 3 bases from J; junction bases left unmatched: 6. The CDR3 DNA follows: TGTGCCAGCAGTAGAAGGACTAGCGACTACAATGAGCAGTTCTTC. As protein: CASSRRTSDYNEQFF.

This clonotype was counted only a few times. The rearrangement links TRBV20-1 to TRBJ2-7; TRBD1 or TRBD2 may be the D gene (5 bases each). Trimming removed 5 bases from V and 0 bases from J, with 14 bases in between. The CDR3 covers 14 residues. Germline CDR1 reads DFQATT; CDR2 reads SNEGSKA (reference sequence). Here the CDR3 reads CSAAAGTFSYEQYF. The DNA for the CDR3 is TGCAGTGCTGCAGCCGGGACCTTCTCCTACGAGCAGTACTTC.

Only a few counts were recorded for this clonotype. CDR3 nucleotide sequence: TGTGCCAGCAGCCACCCTCCTCAAGAGACCCAGTACTTC. Amino acids: CASSHPPQETQYF. The rearrangement uses TRBV3-1 and TRBJ2-5; unclear D gene. Trimming took off 3 bases at V and 2 bases at J, with 7 bases between the two ends. The CDR3 consists of 13 residues. CDR1 is LGHDT, CDR2 YNNKEL, per germline (reference sequence).

This clonotype was picked up many times. This chain joins TRBV19 and TRBJ1-1; possibly TRBD1 for D (6 bases). The CDR3 contains 14 residues. V was trimmed by 7 bases and J by 6 bases, leaving 18 bases between them. Per germline, CDR1 LNHDA and CDR2 SQIVND (reference sequence). CDR3 in amino acids: CASTPHRDRAEAFF. CDR3 nucleotides: TGTGCCAGTACCCCCCACAGGGATCGCGCTGAAGCTTTCTTT.

This clonotype has at least ten counts. The chain employs TRBV11-2 and TRBJ2-3, with 15 bases fitting TRBD2. The CDR3 contains 15 residues. Unmatched junction bases numbered 3, after V lost 5 bases and J lost 6 bases. Germline loops: CDR1 SGHAT, CDR2 FQNNGV. CDR3: CASSPGTSGRDTQYF. As DNA, the CDR3 is TGTGCCAGCAGCCCCGGGACTAGCGGGAGGGATACGCAGTATTTT.

This clonotype was recorded many times. The CDR3 coding sequence is TGCAGCGTTGAAGGGACTAGCGGGAGGGAAAGCTCCTACGAGCAGTACTTC. Translating gives CSVEGTSGRESSYEQYF. The chain couples TRBV29-1 to TRBJ2-7, with 15 bases lining up with TRBD2. In germline, CDR1 is SQVTM, CDR2 ANQGSEA. V gave up 1 base and J gave up 0 bases; unmatched junction bases: 4. The CDR3 runs to 17 residues.

With regard to this clonotype: A much larger clone is a single base away; this may be a read error. V and J are TRBV11-2 and TRBJ2-1, with 13 bases fitting TRBD2. The CDR3 loop spans 15 amino acids. Germline lookup yields CDR1 SGHAT and CDR2 FQNNGV. The J segment lost 10 bases and the V segment lost 6 bases, leaving 9 bases of the junction unmatched. The DNA of the CDR3 is TGTGCCAGCAGGTTACTAGCGGGAGGGCCCGACGAGCAGTTCTTC. Protein sequence: CASRLLAGGPDEQFF.

In this sample, this clonotype turned up many times. The chain joins TRBV12-3 or TRBV12-4 to TRBJ1-5, with 7 bases aligning to TRBD1. The CDR3 covers 16 residues. The ends lost 3 bases at V and 2 bases at J; junction bases unmatched: 7. The CDR3 region is CASSLWKTGGNQPQHF. CDR3 nucleotide sequence: TGTGCCAGCAGTTTGTGGAAAACAGGGGGCAATCAGCCCCAGCATTTT.

This clonotype was detected ten times or more. The chain carries TRBV24-1 and TRBJ2-7, with D tentatively TRBD2 (5 bases). In germline, CDR1 is KGHDR, CDR2 SFDVKD. The germline V and J ends were trimmed by 9 bases and 7 bases, with 21 bases remaining between them. CDR3 length: 14 residues. The DNA for the CDR3 is TGTGCCACCCTCATTGCGCGGGCCTCGGGGGAGCAGTACTTC. Amino acids: CATLIARASGEQYF.

This clonotype was seen a handful of times. This chain joins TRBV3-1 and TRBJ1-6; D is uncertain. This CDR3 spans 15 amino acids. V lost 2 bases to trimming and J lost 6 bases, with 11 bases between them. Germline V gene data show CDR1 as LGHDT and CDR2 as YNNKEL (reference sequence). The DNA for the CDR3 is TGTGCCAGCAGCCAATTTGGAGTGGGTAATTCACCCCTCCACTTT. Encoded protein: CASSQFGVGNSPLHF.

This clonotype appeared many times. V gene TRBV3-1 combines with J gene TRBJ2-7, with 14 bases aligning to TRBD2. Germline values: CDR1 LGHDT, CDR2 YNNKEL (reference sequence). CDR3 size: 16 residues. The J segment lost 3 bases and the V segment lost 4 bases, leaving 5 bases of the junction unmatched. This chain's CDR3 is CASSPGTSGRFYEQYF. In DNA form, the CDR3 reads TGTGCCAGCAGCCCAGGGACTAGCGGGAGATTCTACGAGCAGTACTTC.

This clonotype has just a few counts. This chain uses TRBV20-1 with TRBJ2-3; D is possibly TRBD2 (6 bases). Trimming pared 3 bases from V and 2 bases from J, leaving 9 bases between. CDR1 is DFQATT, CDR2 SNEGSKA, per germline (reference sequence). The length of the CDR3 is 13 residues. CDR3 nucleotides: TGCAGTGCTAGCGGGGGACCCACAGATACGCAGTATTTT. Protein product: CSASGGPTDTQYF.

This clonotype was detected ten times or more. V usage is TRBV6-2 or TRBV6-3 and J usage is TRBJ2-7; D uncertain. The CDR3 covers 11 residues. Per the germline V gene, CDR1 is MNHEY and CDR2 is SVGEGT. V lost 0 bases, J lost 6 bases, and 3 bases lay in between. The CDR3 reads CASSYSAEQYF. The CDR3 bases are TGTGCCAGCAGTTACTCGGCCGAGCAGTACTTC.

This clonotype was observed many times. The chain's CDR3 is CASSSYLSTDEQFF. For the CDR3, the DNA is TGTGCCAGCAGCTCCTACCTGAGCACCGATGAGCAGTTCTTC. The chain couples TRBV7-2 to TRBJ2-1; D uncertain. The CDR3 contains 14 residues. V was clipped by 4 bases and J by 8 bases, with 15 bases between them. Germline V gene lookup returns CDR1 SGHTA and CDR2 FQGNSA.

This clonotype was detected ten times or more. An end of the junction does not agree with germline; a read error may underlie this. The rearrangement uses TRBV7-9 and TRBJ2-1; no clear D gene. The length of the CDR3 is 13 residues. Looked up from germline, CDR1 is SEHNR and CDR2 is FQNEAQ (reference sequence). The chain's CDR3 is CASSLARGNEQFF. Written as DNA, the CDR3 is TGTGCCAGCAGTTTAGCCCGCGGCAATGAGCAGTTCTTC.

This chain connects TRBV7-2 to TRBJ2-3, with a possible D match to TRBD2 (6 bases). The germline V gene has CDR1 SGHTA and CDR2 FQGNSA. CDR3 length: 14 amino acids. The ends were cut back, 6 bases at V and 6 bases at J, with 16 bases in the middle. Written as DNA, the CDR3 is TGTGCCAGCAGGCTGGGCGGGACGGGGGATACGCAGTATTTT. Protein: CASRLGGTGDTQYF.

At least ten counts were recorded for this clonotype. The rearrangement uses TRBV11-3 and TRBJ2-1, with D unresolved. CDR1 and CDR2 from the germline V gene are SGHNT and YENEEA. Deletions cut 4 bases from V and 8 bases from J, with 12 bases between. The CDR3 extends over 13 amino acids. In DNA form, the CDR3 reads TGTGCCAGCAGCTCCCACCCCCGGGATGAGCAGTTCTTC. Protein sequence: CASSSHPRDEQFF. Variable domain in full (rest from reference TRBV11-3 and TRBJ2-1): EAGVVQSPRYKIIEKKQPVAFWCNPISGHNTLYWYLQNLGQGPELLIRYENEEAVDDSQLPKDRFSAERLKGVDSTLKIQPAELGDSAVYLCASSSHPRDEQFFGPGTRLTVL.

This clonotype was observed many times. The gene calls are TRBV6-2 or TRBV6-3 and TRBJ2-5; D gene ambiguous. Trimming removed 2 bases at V and 1 base at J, with 11 bases between. The CDR3 totals 15 residues. CDR1 and CDR2 from the germline V gene are MNHEY and SVGEGT. CDR3 loop: CASSYLVRTQETQYF. CDR3 coding DNA: TGTGCCAGCAGTTACCTGGTCCGGACCCAAGAGACCCAGTACTTC.

This sequence joins TRBV14 and TRBJ2-7; 8 positions match TRBD1. This CDR3 spans 15 amino acids. V was pared by 10 bases and J by 3 bases, with 14 bases of the junction left unmatched. Per the germline V gene, CDR1 is SGHDN and CDR2 is FVKESK. The CDR3 is CATSLGTGNYYEQYF. The CDR3 region has the DNA TGTGCCACCTCACTCGGGACAGGAAACTACTACGAGCAGTACTTC. Together with reference TRBV14 and TRBJ2-7, the CDR3 gives the full variable domain: EAGVTQFPSHSVIEKGQTVTLRCDPISGHDNLYWYRRVMGKEIKFLLHFVKESKQDESGMPNNRFLAERTGGTYSTLKVQPAELEDSGVYFCATSLGTGNYYEQYFGPGTRLTVT.

This clonotype was counted many times. The chain has TRBV10-1 and TRBJ2-2, with TRBD1 identical over 8 bases. The CDR3 has 15 amino acids. V shed 4 bases and J 7 bases; nucleotides not matched to a gene: 8. The germline gives CDR1 WNHNN, CDR2 SYGVQD (reference sequence). DNA for the CDR3: TGCGCCAGCAGTGGTCACCGGACAGGGATCGGGGAGCTGTTTTTT. It yields the protein CASSGHRTGIGELFF.

This clonotype turned up a few times. The chain links TRBV27 to TRBJ1-3, with a tentative D call TRBD1 (5 bases). The V gene lost 6 bases and the J gene lost 4 bases, with 25 bases spanning the gap. The CDR3 is 18 amino acids. Germline V gene sequence: CDR1 MNHEY, CDR2 SMNVEV (reference sequence). DNA of the CDR3: TGTGCCAGCAGCCCGGGCTCCAACAGGCGGTTCTCCGGAAACACCATATATTTT. Translated: CASSPGSNRRFSGNTIYF.